This T cell receptor (beta chain) appears in the sequencing data of a study of shared clonotypes between healthy human individuals. Study at large: A couple of women and a few men aged 18 to 49 served as donors. A donor's plate count was three for CD4 naive and three for CD4 memory; CD8 naive had two and CD8 memory one.

Naive CD8 cells lacked CD45RO and underwent positive selection for CCR7, leaving out terminally differentiated effector memory CD45RA+ cells. Germline CDR1 reads ENHRY; CDR2 reads SYGVKD. CDR3 length: 13 amino acids. Trimming took 8 bases from V and 4 from J, leaving 15 bases between them. In the original analysis: There were no quality scores in the junction-only immunoSEQ sequences, so filtering differed. Libraries were prepared by immunoSEQ multiplex PCR; TCRdb keeps only in-frame clonotypes and omits some of them. That table gives V, J and clone size, and the DNA gave D and trimming. The repertoire holds hundreds of thousands of clones, around 90% seen once, with more than 20% in the top ten.

The sequenced material came from naive CD8+ T cells sorted from blood. The source is a man aged 30-40 years in good health. This sequence joins TRBV10-3 and TRBJ2-7; D is perhaps TRBD2 (6 bases). CDR3 nucleotide sequence: TGTGCCATCGGAACGGGAGAACGATACGAGCAGTACTTC. Amino acid sequence: CAIGTGERYEQYF.